This record covers a single T cell receptor (beta chain). Libraries were prepared by immunoSEQ multiplex PCR; TCRdb keeps only in-frame clonotypes and omits some of them. The table lists some 63,000 clones, approximately 87% of them singletons. The data are from a study of OX40 agonist ivuxolimab in advanced cancers. Germline V lookup: CDR1 SGHTA, CDR2 FQGNSA. The CDR3 extends over 12 amino acids. Deletions cut 5 bases from V and 2 bases from J, with 6 bases between. The rearrangement uses TRBV7-2 and TRBJ1-1; unclear D gene. The receptor was isolated from an adult with an advanced solid tumor such as melanoma, head and neck, liver or kidney cancer. Sequencing was performed on CD4+ or CD8+ T cells sorted from blood, taken in a trial of the OX40 agonist ivuxolimab. The CDR3 DNA follows: TGTGCCAGCAGCCCCAGAAACACTGAAGCTTTCTTT. Its protein product is CASSPRNTEAFF.